These 26 T cell receptor beta chains share one sample of origin, sequenced in a study of control samples from healthy donors and cancer patients. Method: immunoSEQ multiplex PCR; TCRdb's copy keeps in-frame clones and lacks some. The sample consists of 150,000 to 200,000 clones, approximately 91% of them appearing once. Sequenced input: blood. All receptors derive from a woman aged 40 to 50 in good health.

The chain joins TRBV5-1 to TRBJ2-2; 7 bases fit TRBD2. The V gene's germline CDR1 is SGHRS and CDR2 YFSETQ. Trimming at V came to 5 bases and at J to 1 base, leaving 2 bases not matched to a gene. CDR3 length: 14 residues. The CDR3 sequence is CASSTGGNTGELFF. The CDR3 DNA reads TGCGCCAGCAGTACGGGGGGGAACACCGGGGAGCTGTTTTTT.

The J gene is TRBJ2-5, the V gene TRBV7-6, with 14 bases that match TRBD2. V gave up 5 bases and J gave up 1 base; unmatched junction bases: 6. The CDR3 length is 17 residues. CDR1 and CDR2 (germline): SGHVS, FNYEAQ. CDR3 coding DNA: TGTGCCAGCAGCCCAGGGACTAGCGGGGGCCTCCAAGAGACCCAGTACTTC. Residues: CASSPGTSGGLQETQYF.

V is TRBV10-3 and J is TRBJ1-5, with D tentatively TRBD1 (5 bases). The V gene lost 10 bases and the J gene lost 6 bases, with 16 bases spanning the gap. The CDR3 extends over 13 amino acids. Germline CDR1 and CDR2: ENHRY and SYGVKD. This chain's CDR3 is CATTRGFGQPQHF. Written as DNA, the CDR3 is TGTGCCACTACAAGGGGATTTGGTCAGCCCCAGCATTTT.

The V gene is TRBV15, the J gene TRBJ2-7, with 9 bases that match TRBD1. J lost 3 bases, V lost 3 bases, and 6 bases had no gene match. Germline V gives CDR1 LNHNV, CDR2 YYDKDF (reference sequence). CDR3 length: 15 amino acids. The CDR3 loop is CATSSPHRGLYEQYF. For the CDR3, the DNA is TGTGCCACCAGCAGTCCACACAGGGGGCTCTACGAGCAGTACTTC.

Here the CDR3 reads CASSFRRFSYEQYF. The CDR3 region has the DNA TGTGCCAGCAGTTTCCGGCGATTCAGCTACGAGCAGTACTTC. The chain combines TRBV27 with TRBJ2-7; D unresolved. The CDR3 consists of 14 residues. Germline V CDR1 and CDR2: MNHEY, SMNVEV (reference sequence). V was trimmed by 3 bases and J by 3 bases, leaving 12 bases between them.

CDR3 sequence (DNA): TGTGCCAGCACCGTAGAAAAGGGGGCCTACAATGAGCAGTTCTTC. Translation gives CASTVEKGAYNEQFF. The chain couples TRBV5-4 to TRBJ2-1; possibly TRBD1 for D (6 bases). Germline V gene sequence: CDR1 SGHNT, CDR2 YYREEE (reference sequence). This CDR3 is built from 15 residues. Deletions cut 6 bases from V and 2 bases from J, with 15 bases between. Using reference TRBV5-4 and TRBJ2-1 for the parts outside the CDR3, the full variable domain is ETGVTQSPTHLIKTRGQQVTLRCSSQSGHNTVSWYQQALGQGPQFIFQYYREEENGRGNFPPRFSGLQFPNYSSELNVNALELDDSALYLCASTVEKGAYNEQFFGPGTRLTVL.

The chain employs TRBV2 and TRBJ2-7; D gene ambiguous. The CDR3 extends over 14 amino acids. V dropped 6 bases and J dropped 7 bases, with 19 bases sitting between them. Germline V gives CDR1 SNHLY, CDR2 FYNNEI. CDR3 nucleotide sequence: TGTGCCAGCAGACCGGGTCAGGCCCCTCGGGAGCAGTACTTC. Protein: CASRPGQAPREQYF.

The genes are TRBV5-6 and TRBJ1-1; tentatively, D is TRBD1 (6 bases). The germline gives CDR1 SGHDT, CDR2 YYEEEE. CDR3 length: 15 amino acids. V was clipped by 0 bases and J by 1 base, with 10 bases between them. CDR3 loop: CASSLVAGANTEAFF. The DNA of the CDR3 is TGTGCCAGCAGCTTGGTTGCGGGGGCGAACACTGAAGCTTTCTTT.

The CDR3 sequence: CASSPWVTDTQYF. The CDR3, as DNA: TGTGCCAGCTCACCCTGGGTAACAGATACGCAGTATTTT. This rearrangement joins TRBV18 to TRBJ2-3; D is ambiguous. This CDR3 comprises 13 residues. The V gene's germline CDR1 is KGHSH and CDR2 LQKENI. V shed 3 bases and J shed 3 bases, with 7 bases lying between them. Supplemented by reference TRBV18 and TRBJ2-3, the full variable domain reads NAGVMQNPRHLVRRRGQEARLRCSPMKGHSHVYWYRQLPEEGLKFMVYLQKENIIDESGMPKERFSAEFPKEGPSILRIQQVVRGDSAAYFCASSPWVTDTQYFGPGTRLTVL.

V and J are TRBV4-2 and TRBJ1-4; 7 positions agree with TRBD1. Germline lookup yields CDR1 LGHNA and CDR2 YNFKEQ. There are 15 residues in the CDR3. V dropped 1 base and J dropped 7; count of bases not matched to a gene: 6. CDR3 coding DNA: TGTGCCAGCAGCCAAGGACAGGGAGAGGCTGAAAAACTGTTTTTT. Its protein is CASSQGQGEAEKLFF.

V usage is TRBV6-5 and J usage is TRBJ2-6; D is unclear. V was clipped by 6 bases and J by 3 bases, with 12 bases between them. Germline V gene lookup returns CDR1 MNHEY and CDR2 SVGAGI. This CDR3 contains 15 residues. CDR3 in amino acids: CASRITVDGANVLTF. The CDR3 nucleotides read TGTGCCAGCAGAATTACAGTGGATGGGGCCAACGTCCTGACTTTC.

The J gene is TRBJ1-5, the V gene TRBV2; 8 bases fit TRBD1. The length of the CDR3 is 17 residues. Trimming cost V 0 bases and J 3 bases; bases outside gene matches: 7. CDR1 is SNHLY and CDR2 is FYNNEI in the germline V gene. CDR3 nucleotide sequence: TGTGCCAGCAGTGAAGCCCGGACAGGGCCGCCCAATCAGCCCCAGCATTTT. Translated: CASSEARTGPPNQPQHF.

In the case of this clone: One end of the junction fails to match germline, which may point to a read error. This sequence joins TRBV7-9 and TRBJ2-7; a weak D match, TRBD2 (6 bases). Germline V gives CDR1 SEHNR, CDR2 FQNEAQ (reference sequence). The CDR3 is 12 amino acids. The chain's CDR3 is CTSSPGGNEQYF. Here the CDR3 DNA reads TGTACCAGCAGCCCAGGAGGGAACGAGCAGTACTTC. Using reference TRBV7-9 and TRBJ2-7 for the parts outside the CDR3, the full variable domain is DTGVSQNPRHKITKRGQNVTFRCDPISEHNRLYWYRQTLGQGPEFLTYFQNEAQLEKSRLLSDRFSAERPKGSFSTLEIQRTEQGDSAMYLCTSSPGGNEQYFGPGTRLTVT.

The chain carries TRBV5-6 and TRBJ2-2; TRBD1 aligns across 10 bases. CDR1 SGHDT and CDR2 YYEEEE come from the germline V gene. This CDR3 contains 15 residues. V shed 5 bases, J shed 3 bases, and the junction held 4 bases outside the gene matches. CDR3 nucleotide sequence: TGTGCCAGCAGTCAGGGGACAGGGGACACCGGGGAGCTGTTTTTT. It codes for CASSQGTGDTGELFF.

The chain recombines TRBV2 with TRBJ2-1; 8 positions agree with TRBD2. Unmatched junction bases numbered 3, after V lost 3 bases and J lost 5 bases. Germline V gene data show CDR1 as SNHLY and CDR2 as FYNNEI. This CDR3 is built from 14 residues. The DNA for the CDR3 is TGTGCCAGCAGTGACGGGGGGGAAGACAATGAGCAGTTCTTC. This codes for CASSDGGEDNEQFF.

The CDR3 DNA is TGTGCCAGCTCACGACAGGGGATGGACTATGGCTACACCTTC. As protein: CASSRQGMDYGYTF. V usage is TRBV18 and J usage is TRBJ1-2; TRBD1 matches 8 bases. Germline CDR1 reads KGHSH; CDR2 reads LQKENI. The V and J ends lost 4 bases and 3 bases, in that order; junction bases with no gene match: 4. The CDR3 runs 14 residues.

The chain employs TRBV12-3 or TRBV12-4 and TRBJ2-7; D gene unclear. The germline V and J ends were trimmed by 4 bases and 1 base, with 8 bases remaining between them. The CDR3 sequence is 13 residues long. The chain's CDR3 is CASSSSASYEQYF. The CDR3 DNA reads as TGTGCCAGCAGTTCTTCCGCTTCCTACGAGCAGTACTTC.

The gene calls are TRBV4-2 and TRBJ1-1, with unresolved D. The V end lost 1 base, the J end lost 4 bases, and 10 bases lay between the germline ends. Germline CDR1 reads LGHNA; CDR2 reads YNFKEQ. The CDR3 spans 14 residues. Written as DNA, the CDR3 is TGTGCCAGCAGCCAAGTTACGGAAGCCACTGAAGCTTTCTTT. The encoded protein is CASSQVTEATEAFF.

This chain connects TRBV16 to TRBJ1-1; tentative D call: TRBD1 (5 bases). V lost 3 bases and J lost 0, with 11 bases in between. Germline-derived CDR1 and CDR2 are KGHSY and FQNENV. The CDR3 is made up of 15 amino acids. The CDR3 spells CASSQRGRVNTEAFF. The CDR3 nucleotides read TGTGCCAGCAGCCAGAGGGGCCGCGTGAACACTGAAGCTTTCTTT. The variable domain in full, completed from reference TRBV16 and TRBJ1-1, reads GEEVAQTPKHLVRGEGQKAKLYCAPIKGHSYVFWYQQVLKNEFKFLISFQNENVFDETGMPKERFSAKCLPNSPCSLEIQATKLEDSAVYFCASSQRGRVNTEAFFGQGTRLTVV.

The chain couples TRBV13 to TRBJ1-1; D gene ambiguous. In germline, CDR1 is PRHDT, CDR2 FYEKMQ (reference sequence). Trimming removed 0 bases from V and 5 bases from J, with 1 base in between. The CDR3 runs 11 residues. The CDR3 DNA sequence: TGTGCCAGCAGCTTAGGGACTGAAGCTTTCTTT. Its protein product is CASSLGTEAFF.

The V gene is TRBV7-2, the J gene TRBJ2-7; D unresolved. CDR3 length: 13 amino acids. V lost 3 bases to trimming and J lost 1 base, with 7 bases between them. Germline CDR1 reads SGHTA; CDR2 reads FQGNSA. CDR3 amino acids: CASSFTESYEQYF. The CDR3 DNA sequence: TGTGCCAGCAGCTTCACCGAATCCTACGAGCAGTACTTC.

The chain carries TRBV9 and TRBJ2-3; 13 positions agree with TRBD2. Germline V lookup: CDR1 SGDLS, CDR2 YYNGEE. The V gene end was trimmed by 3 bases and the J gene end by 0 bases; junction bases not matched to a gene: 1. CDR3 length: 16 residues. This chain's CDR3 is CASSGTSGGSTDTQYF. In nucleotides, the CDR3 is TGTGCCAGCAGCGGGACTAGCGGGGGTAGCACAGATACGCAGTATTTT.

This chain joins TRBV6-5 and TRBJ1-6, with a tentative D call TRBD1 (5 bases). The CDR3 totals 14 residues. The V gene's germline CDR1 is MNHEY and CDR2 SVGAGI. The V and J ends lost 6 bases and 8 bases respectively, with 14 bases between them. This CDR3 reads CASRPGRPDSPLHF. DNA of the CDR3: TGTGCCAGCAGGCCGGGACGGCCTGATTCACCCCTCCACTTT.

There are a few counts of this clone. The chain carries TRBV29-1 and TRBJ1-2, with D maybe TRBD1 (5 bases). Trimming removed 7 bases at V and 6 bases at J, with 12 bases between. There are 11 residues in the CDR3. CDR1 and CDR2 from the germline V gene are SQVTM and ANQGSEA. CDR3 sequence (DNA): TGCAGCGCCGGGGCCACGAATGGCTACACCTTC. It is translated as CSAGATNGYTF.

In this sample, this clone turned up a few times. The chain employs TRBV7-2 and TRBJ1-5; D unresolved. V gave up 5 bases and J gave up 5 bases, with 13 bases separating them. Germline CDR1 and CDR2: SGHTA and FQGNSA. CDR3 length: 14 residues. The CDR3 DNA sequence: TGTGCCAGCAGCCTCCAACATGGCTATCAGCCCCAGCATTTT. Translating it yields CASSLQHGYQPQHF. The full variable domain, its missing parts supplied by reference TRBV7-2 and TRBJ1-5, is GAGVSQSPSNKVTEKGKDVELRCDPISGHTALYWYRQSLGQGLEFLIYFQGNSAPDKSGLPSDRFSAERTGGSVSTLTIQRTQQEDSAVYLCASSLQHGYQPQHFGDGTRLSIL.

The chain joins TRBV27 to TRBJ1-1; perhaps TRBD1 as D (6 bases). Per the germline V gene, CDR1 is MNHEY and CDR2 is SMNVEV (reference sequence). This CDR3 region has 14 residues. Trimming left V 1 base short and J 5 bases short, with 11 bases between. This CDR3 is CASSLWGRGTEAFF. The CDR3 nucleotides are TGTGCCAGCAGTTTATGGGGGCGGGGGACTGAAGCTTTCTTT.